The text below deals with one TCR beta chain. This sample stems from a study of blood T cell repertoires in COVID-19. The germline CDR1 and CDR2 sequences are LGHDT and YNNKEL (reference sequence). J gave up 7 bases and V 4 bases, and 19 bases lay outside the gene matches. CDR3 length: 18 residues. Repertoires were generated with immunoSEQ multiplex PCR, while TCRdb's copy carries only in-frame clones and drops some. Found here are about 80,000 clones, around 80% of them singletons; the top ten hold just over 20%. The chain couples TRBV3-1 (or the pseudogene TRBV3-2) to TRBJ2-7, with 10 bases identical to TRBD2. The sequenced sample consisted of peripheral blood. The source of this sequence is a human donor in a cohort sampled during active COVID-19. The CDR3: CASSLQKGASGRHMEQYF. DNA for the CDR3: TGTGCCAGCAGCCTCCAAAAGGGGGCTAGCGGGAGACATATGGAGCAGTACTTC.